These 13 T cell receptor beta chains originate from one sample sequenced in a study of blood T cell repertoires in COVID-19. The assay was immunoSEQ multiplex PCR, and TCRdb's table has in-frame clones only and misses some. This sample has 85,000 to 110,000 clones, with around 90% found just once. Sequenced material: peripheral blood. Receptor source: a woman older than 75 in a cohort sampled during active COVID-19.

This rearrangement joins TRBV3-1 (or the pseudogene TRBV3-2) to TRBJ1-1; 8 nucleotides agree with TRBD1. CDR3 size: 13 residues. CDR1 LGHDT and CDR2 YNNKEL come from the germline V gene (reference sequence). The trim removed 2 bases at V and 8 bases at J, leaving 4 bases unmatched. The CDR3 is CASSQPDRVEAFF. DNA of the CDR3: TGTGCCAGCAGCCAACCGGACAGGGTGGAAGCTTTCTTT.

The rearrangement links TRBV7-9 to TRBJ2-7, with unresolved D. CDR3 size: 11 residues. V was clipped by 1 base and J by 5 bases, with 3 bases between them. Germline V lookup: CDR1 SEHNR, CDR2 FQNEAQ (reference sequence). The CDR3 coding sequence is TGTGCCAGCAGCTTAGTAGACGAGCAGTACTTC. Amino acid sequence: CASSLVDEQYF.

The CDR3 loop reads CSVVPGQGRTEAFF. Here the CDR3 DNA reads TGCAGCGTTGTCCCGGGACAGGGGCGCACTGAAGCTTTCTTT. V gene TRBV29-1 combines with J gene TRBJ1-1, with 10 nucleotides matching TRBD1. V dropped 4 bases and J dropped 4; count of bases not matched to a gene: 6. The CDR3 is 14 residues long. Germline CDR1 SQVTM, CDR2 ANQGSEA.

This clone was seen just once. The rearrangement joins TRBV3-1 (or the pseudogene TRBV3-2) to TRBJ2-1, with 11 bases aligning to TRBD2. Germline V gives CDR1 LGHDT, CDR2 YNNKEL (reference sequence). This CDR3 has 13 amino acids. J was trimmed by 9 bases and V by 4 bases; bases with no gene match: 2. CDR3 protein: CASSLTSGAEQFF. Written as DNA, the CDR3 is TGTGCCAGCAGCCTGACTAGCGGGGCTGAGCAGTTCTTC.

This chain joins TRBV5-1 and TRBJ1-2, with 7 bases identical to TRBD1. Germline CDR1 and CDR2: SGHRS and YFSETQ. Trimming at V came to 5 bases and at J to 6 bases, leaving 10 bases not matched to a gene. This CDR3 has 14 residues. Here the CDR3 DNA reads TGCGCCAGCAGTTCAGCCGGGACAGCACATGGCTACACCTTC. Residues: CASSSAGTAHGYTF.

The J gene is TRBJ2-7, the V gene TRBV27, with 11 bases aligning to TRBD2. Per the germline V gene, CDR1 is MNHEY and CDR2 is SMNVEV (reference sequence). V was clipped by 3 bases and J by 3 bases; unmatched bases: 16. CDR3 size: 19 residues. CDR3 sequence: CASSFRPSLTSGIDYEQYF. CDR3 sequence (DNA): TGTGCCAGCAGTTTTCGGCCTTCTTTGACTAGCGGGATCGACTACGAGCAGTACTTC.

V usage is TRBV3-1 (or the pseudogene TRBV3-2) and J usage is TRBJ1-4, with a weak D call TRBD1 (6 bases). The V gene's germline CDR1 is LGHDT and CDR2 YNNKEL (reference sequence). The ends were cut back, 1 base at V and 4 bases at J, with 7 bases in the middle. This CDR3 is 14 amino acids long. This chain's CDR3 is CASSQVQGNEKLFF. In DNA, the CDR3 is TGTGCCAGCAGCCAAGTACAGGGTAATGAAAAACTGTTTTTT.

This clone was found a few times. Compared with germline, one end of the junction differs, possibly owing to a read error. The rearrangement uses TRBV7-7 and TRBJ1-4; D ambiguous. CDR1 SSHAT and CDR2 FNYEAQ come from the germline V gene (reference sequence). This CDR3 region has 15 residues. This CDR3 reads CASSQGRSTNEKLFF. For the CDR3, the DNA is TGTGCTAGCAGTCAAGGGAGGTCGACTAATGAAAAACTGTTTTTT.

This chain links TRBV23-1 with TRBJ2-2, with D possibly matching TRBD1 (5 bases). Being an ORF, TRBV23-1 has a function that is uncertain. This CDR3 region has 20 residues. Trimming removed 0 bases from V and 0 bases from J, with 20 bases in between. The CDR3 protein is CASSQSSGLGLQSNTGELFF. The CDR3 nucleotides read TGCGCCAGCAGTCAATCGTCAGGGCTAGGCCTCCAATCGAACACCGGGGAGCTGTTTTTT.

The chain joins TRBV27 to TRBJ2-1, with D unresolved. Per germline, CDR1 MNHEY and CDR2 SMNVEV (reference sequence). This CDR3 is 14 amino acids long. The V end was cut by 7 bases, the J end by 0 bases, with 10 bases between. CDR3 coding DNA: TGTGCCAGCACACGTCTCGGCTCCTACAATGAGCAGTTCTTC. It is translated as CASTRLGSYNEQFF.

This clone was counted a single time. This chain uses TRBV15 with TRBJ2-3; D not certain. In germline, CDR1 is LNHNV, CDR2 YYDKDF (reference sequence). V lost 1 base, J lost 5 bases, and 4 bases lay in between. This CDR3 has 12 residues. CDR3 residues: CATSRALDTQYF. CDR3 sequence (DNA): TGTGCCACCAGCAGAGCTCTAGATACGCAGTATTTT.

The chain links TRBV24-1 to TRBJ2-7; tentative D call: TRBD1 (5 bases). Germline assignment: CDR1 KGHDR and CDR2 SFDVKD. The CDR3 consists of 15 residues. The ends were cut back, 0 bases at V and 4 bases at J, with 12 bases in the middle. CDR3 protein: CATSDLGRVAYEQYF. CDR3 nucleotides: TGTGCCACCAGTGATTTGGGCAGGGTTGCATACGAGCAGTACTTC.

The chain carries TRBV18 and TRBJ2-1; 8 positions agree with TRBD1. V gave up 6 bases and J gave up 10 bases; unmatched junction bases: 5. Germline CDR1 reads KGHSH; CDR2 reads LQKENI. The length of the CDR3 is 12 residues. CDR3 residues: CASSRDRNEQFF. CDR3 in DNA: TGTGCCAGCTCTCGGGACAGGAACGAGCAGTTCTTC.